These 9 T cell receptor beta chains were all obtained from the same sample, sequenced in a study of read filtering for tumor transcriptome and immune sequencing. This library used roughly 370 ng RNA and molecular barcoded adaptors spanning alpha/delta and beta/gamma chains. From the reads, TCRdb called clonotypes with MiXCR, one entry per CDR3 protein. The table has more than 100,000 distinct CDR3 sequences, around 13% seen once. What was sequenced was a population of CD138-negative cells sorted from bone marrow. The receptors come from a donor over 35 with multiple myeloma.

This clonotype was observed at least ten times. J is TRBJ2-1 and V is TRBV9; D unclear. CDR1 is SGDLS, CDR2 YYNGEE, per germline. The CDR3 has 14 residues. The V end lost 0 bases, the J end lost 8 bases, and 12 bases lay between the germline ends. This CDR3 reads CASSVATNPYEQFF. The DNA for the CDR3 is TGTGCCAGCAGCGTAGCTACAAATCCCTATGAGCAGTTCTTC.

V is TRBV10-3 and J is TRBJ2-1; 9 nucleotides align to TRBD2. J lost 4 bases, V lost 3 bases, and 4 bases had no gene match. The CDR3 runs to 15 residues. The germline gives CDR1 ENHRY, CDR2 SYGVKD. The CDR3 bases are TGTGCCATCAGTGATATTAGCGGGAGTTACAATGAGCAGTTCTTC. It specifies CAISDISGSYNEQFF.

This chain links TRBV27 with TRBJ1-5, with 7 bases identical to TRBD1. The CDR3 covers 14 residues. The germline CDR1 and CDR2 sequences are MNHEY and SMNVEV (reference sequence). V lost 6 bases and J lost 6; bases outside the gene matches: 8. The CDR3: CASSPTGLLQPQHF. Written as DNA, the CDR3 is TGTGCCAGCAGCCCGACAGGGCTGCTTCAGCCCCAGCATTTT.

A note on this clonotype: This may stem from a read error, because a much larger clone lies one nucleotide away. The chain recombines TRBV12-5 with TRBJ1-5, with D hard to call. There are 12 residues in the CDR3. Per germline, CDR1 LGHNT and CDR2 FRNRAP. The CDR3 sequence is CAKGSGNRPQHF. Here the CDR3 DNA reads TGTGCTAAAGGAAGCGGCAATCGGCCCCAGCATTTT.

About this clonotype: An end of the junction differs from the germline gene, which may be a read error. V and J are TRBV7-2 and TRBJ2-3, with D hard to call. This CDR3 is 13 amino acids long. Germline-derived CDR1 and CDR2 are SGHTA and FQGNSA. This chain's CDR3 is CASSLVHSDTRYF. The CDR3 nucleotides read TGTGCCAGCAGCTTAGTTCATTCGGATACGCGGTATTTT.

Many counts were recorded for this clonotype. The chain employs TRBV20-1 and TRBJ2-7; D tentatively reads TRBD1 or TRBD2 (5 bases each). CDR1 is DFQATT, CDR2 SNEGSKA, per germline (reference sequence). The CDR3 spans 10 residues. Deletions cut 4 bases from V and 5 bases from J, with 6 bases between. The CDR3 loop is CSAMGDEQYF. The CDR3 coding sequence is TGCAGTGCTATGGGGGACGAGCAGTACTTC.

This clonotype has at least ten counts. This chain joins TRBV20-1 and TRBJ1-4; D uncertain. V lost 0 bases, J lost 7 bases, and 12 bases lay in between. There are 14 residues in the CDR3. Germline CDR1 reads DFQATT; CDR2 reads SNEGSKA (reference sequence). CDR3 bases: TGCAGTGCTAGAGATGGTGGGCTAGGTGAAAAACTGTTTTTT. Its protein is CSARDGGLGEKLFF.

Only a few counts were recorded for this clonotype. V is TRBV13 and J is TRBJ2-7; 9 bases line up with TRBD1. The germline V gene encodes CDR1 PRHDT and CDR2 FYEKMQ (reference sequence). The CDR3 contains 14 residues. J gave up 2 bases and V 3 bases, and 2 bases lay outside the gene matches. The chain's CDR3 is CASSLDRGPYEQYF. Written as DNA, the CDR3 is TGTGCCAGCAGCTTGGACAGGGGACCCTACGAGCAGTACTTC. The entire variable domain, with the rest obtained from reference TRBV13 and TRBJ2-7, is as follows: AAGVIQSPRHLIKEKRETATLKCYPIPRHDTVYWYQQGPGQDPQFLISFYEKMQSDKGSIPDRFSAQQFSDYHSELNMSSLELGDSALYFCASSLDRGPYEQYFGPGTRLTVT.

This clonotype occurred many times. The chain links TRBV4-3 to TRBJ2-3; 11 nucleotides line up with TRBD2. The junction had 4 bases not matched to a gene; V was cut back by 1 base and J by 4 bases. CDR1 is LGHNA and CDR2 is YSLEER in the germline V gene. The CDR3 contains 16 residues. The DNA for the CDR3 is TGCGCCAGCAGCCAAGTAGTTAGCGGGAGGGCAGATACGCAGTATTTT. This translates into CASSQVVSGRADTQYF.